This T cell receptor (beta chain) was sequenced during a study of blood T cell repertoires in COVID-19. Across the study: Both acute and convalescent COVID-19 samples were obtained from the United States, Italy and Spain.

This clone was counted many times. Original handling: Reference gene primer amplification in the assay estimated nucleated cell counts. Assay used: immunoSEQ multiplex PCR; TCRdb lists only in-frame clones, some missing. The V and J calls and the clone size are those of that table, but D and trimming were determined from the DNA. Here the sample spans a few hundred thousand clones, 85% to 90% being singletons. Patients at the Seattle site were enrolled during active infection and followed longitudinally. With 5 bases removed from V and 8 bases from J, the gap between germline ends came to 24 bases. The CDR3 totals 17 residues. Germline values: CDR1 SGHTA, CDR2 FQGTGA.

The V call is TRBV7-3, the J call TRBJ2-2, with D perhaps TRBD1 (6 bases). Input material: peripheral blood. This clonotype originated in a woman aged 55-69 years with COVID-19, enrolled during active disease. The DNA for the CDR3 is TGTGCCAGCAGCCCGACGGGACACGGGGCAAGGGCTGGGGAGCTGTTTTTT. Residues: CASSPTGHGARAGELFF.